The subject of this entry is one T cell receptor (beta chain). This entry belongs to a study of T cell responses to AZD1222 COVID-19 vaccine. The CDR3 spans 15 residues. Germline loops: CDR1 LNHDA, CDR2 SQIVND (reference sequence). V gave up 3 bases and J gave up 2 bases, with 13 bases separating them. The table came from immunoSEQ multiplex PCR; TCRdb's copy has only in-frame clones and leaves some out. The sample lists about 180,000 clones, 90% to 95% occurring once. This clonotype was obtained from an adult who received the MenACWY meningococcal vaccine as a control. The sample was peripheral blood, taken 28 days after the second dose of the MenACWY control vaccine. The chain carries TRBV19 and TRBJ2-5, with D perhaps TRBD1 (5 bases). The CDR3 spells CASSIQGPPQETQYF. Here the CDR3 DNA reads TGTGCCAGTAGTATTCAGGGCCCGCCGCAAGAGACCCAGTACTTC.